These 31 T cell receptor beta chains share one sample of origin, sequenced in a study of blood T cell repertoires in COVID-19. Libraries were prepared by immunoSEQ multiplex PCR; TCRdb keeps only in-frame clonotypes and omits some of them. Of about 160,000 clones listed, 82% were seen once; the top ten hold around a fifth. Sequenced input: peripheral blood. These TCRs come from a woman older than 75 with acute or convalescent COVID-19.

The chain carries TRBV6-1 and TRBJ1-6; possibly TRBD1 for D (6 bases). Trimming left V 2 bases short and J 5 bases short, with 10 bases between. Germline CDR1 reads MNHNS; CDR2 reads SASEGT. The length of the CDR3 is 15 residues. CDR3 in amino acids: CASSEQGRDNSPLHF. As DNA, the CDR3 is TGTGCCAGCAGTGAACAGGGGAGAGATAATTCACCCCTCCACTTT.

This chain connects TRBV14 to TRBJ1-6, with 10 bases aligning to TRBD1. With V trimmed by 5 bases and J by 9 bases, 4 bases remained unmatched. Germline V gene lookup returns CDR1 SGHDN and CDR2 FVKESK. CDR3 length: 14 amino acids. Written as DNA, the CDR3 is TGTGCCAGCAGCTTGACAGGGGGCAGTTCACCCCTCCACTTT. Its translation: CASSLTGGSSPLHF.

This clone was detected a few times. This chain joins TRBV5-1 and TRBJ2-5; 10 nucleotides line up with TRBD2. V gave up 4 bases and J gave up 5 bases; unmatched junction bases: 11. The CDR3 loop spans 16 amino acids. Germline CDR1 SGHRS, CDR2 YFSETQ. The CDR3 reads CASSPLAGEVSETQYF. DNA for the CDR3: TGCGCCAGCAGCCCCCTAGCGGGAGAAGTCTCCGAGACCCAGTACTTC.

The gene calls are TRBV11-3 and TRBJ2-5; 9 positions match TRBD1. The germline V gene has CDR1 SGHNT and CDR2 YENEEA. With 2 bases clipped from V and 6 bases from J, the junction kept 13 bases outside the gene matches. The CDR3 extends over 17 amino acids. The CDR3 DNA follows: TGTGCCAGCAGCTTAACCATCCCGGGACAGGGTGTAAAGACCCAGTACTTC. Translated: CASSLTIPGQGVKTQYF.

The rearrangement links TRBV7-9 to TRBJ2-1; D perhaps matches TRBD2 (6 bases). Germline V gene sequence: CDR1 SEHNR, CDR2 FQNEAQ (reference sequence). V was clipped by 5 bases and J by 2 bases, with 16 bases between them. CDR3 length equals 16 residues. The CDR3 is CASSPLSRGAYNEQFF. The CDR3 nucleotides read TGTGCCAGCAGCCCATTATCGCGGGGAGCCTACAATGAGCAGTTCTTC.

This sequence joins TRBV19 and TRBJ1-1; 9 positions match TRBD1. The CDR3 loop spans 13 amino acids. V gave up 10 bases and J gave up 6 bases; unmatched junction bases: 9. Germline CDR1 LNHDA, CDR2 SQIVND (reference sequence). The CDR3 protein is CAIRGQGSAEAFF. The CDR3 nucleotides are TGTGCCATACGGGGACAGGGATCGGCTGAAGCTTTCTTT.

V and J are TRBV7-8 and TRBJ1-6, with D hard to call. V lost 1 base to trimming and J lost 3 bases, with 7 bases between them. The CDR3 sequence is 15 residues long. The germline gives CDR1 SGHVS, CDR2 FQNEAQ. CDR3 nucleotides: TGTGCCAGCAGCTTAGGCCAGAACTATAATTCACCCCTCCACTTT. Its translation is CASSLGQNYNSPLHF.

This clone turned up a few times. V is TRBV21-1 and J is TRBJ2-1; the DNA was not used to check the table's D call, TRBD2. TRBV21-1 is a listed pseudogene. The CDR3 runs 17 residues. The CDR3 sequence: CASSKGKSGREHNEQFF. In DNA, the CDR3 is TGTGCCAGCAGCAAAGGGAAAAGCGGGAGGGAGCACAATGAGCAGTTCTTC.

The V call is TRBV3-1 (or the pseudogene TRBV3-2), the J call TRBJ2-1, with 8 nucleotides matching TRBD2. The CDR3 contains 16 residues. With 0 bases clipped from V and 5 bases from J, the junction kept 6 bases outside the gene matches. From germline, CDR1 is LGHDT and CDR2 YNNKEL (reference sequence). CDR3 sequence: CASSQEAGVKNNEQFF. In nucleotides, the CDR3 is TGTGCCAGCAGCCAAGAAGCGGGAGTAAAGAACAATGAGCAGTTCTTC.

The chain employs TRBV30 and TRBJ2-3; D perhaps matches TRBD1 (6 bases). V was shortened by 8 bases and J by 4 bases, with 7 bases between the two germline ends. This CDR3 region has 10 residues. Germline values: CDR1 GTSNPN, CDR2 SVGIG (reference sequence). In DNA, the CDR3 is TGTGCCGGGGGCGCAGATACGCAGTATTTT. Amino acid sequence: CAGGADTQYF.

The CDR3 loop reads CASSLATGAISGNTIYF. The CDR3 coding sequence is TGTGCCAGCAGCTTAGCCACAGGAGCGATCTCTGGAAACACCATATATTTT. The J gene is TRBJ1-3, the V gene TRBV7-9; D might be TRBD1 (5 bases). CDR1 and CDR2 (germline): SEHNR, FQNEAQ (reference sequence). V was shortened by 0 bases and J by 0 bases, with 12 bases between the two germline ends. The CDR3 runs to 17 residues.

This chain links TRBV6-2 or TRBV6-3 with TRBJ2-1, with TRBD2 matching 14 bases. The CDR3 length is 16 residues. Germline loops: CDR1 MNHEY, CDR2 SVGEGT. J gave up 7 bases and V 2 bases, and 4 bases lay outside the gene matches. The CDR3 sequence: CASSYGTSGSKNEQFF. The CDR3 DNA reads TGTGCCAGCAGTTACGGGACTAGCGGGAGTAAGAATGAGCAGTTCTTC.

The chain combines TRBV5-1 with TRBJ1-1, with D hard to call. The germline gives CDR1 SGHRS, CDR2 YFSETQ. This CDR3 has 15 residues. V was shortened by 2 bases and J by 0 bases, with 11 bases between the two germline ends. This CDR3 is CASSLDINMNTEAFF. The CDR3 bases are TGCGCCAGCAGCTTAGATATAAACATGAACACTGAAGCTTTCTTT.

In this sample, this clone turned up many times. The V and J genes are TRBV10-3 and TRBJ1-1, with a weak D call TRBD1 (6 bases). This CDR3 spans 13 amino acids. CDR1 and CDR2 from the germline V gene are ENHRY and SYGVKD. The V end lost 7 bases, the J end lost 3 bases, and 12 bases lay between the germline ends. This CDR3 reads CAITPTGDTEAFF. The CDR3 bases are TGTGCCATCACCCCGACAGGAGACACTGAAGCTTTCTTT.

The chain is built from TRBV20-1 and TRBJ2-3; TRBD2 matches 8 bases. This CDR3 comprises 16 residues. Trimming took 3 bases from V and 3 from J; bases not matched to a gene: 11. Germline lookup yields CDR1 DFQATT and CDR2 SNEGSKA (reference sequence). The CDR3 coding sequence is TGCAGTGCTAGTCTCCTACTAGCGGATGGGACAGATACGCAGTATTTT. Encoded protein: CSASLLLADGTDTQYF.

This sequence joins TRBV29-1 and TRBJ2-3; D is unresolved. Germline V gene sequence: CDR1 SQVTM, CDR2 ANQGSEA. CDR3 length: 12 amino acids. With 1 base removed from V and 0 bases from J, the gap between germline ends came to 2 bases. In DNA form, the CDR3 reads TGCAGCGTTGAAGCTAGCACAGATACGCAGTATTTT. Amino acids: CSVEASTDTQYF.

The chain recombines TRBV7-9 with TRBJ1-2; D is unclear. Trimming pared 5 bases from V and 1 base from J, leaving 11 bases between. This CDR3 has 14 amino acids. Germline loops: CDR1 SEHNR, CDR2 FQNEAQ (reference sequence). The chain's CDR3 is CASSHSGSNYGYTF. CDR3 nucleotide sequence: TGTGCCAGCAGCCACTCGGGGAGTAACTATGGCTACACCTTC. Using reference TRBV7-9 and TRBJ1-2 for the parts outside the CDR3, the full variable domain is DTGVSQNPRHKITKRGQNVTFRCDPISEHNRLYWYRQTLGQGPEFLTYFQNEAQLEKSRLLSDRFSAERPKGSFSTLEIQRTEQGDSAMYLCASSHSGSNYGYTFGSGTRLTVV.

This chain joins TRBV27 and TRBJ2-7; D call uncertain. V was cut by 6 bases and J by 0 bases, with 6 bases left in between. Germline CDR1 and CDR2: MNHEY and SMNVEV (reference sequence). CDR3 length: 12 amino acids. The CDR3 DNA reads TGTGCCAGCAGGGAGAGCTCCTACGAGCAGTACTTC. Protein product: CASRESSYEQYF.

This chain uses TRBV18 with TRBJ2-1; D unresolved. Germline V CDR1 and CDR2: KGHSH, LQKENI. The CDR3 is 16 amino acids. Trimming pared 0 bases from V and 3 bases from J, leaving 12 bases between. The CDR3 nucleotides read TGTGCCAGCTCACCACCAGACCAGGCGCGCTACAATGAGCAGTTCTTC. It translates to CASSPPDQARYNEQFF.

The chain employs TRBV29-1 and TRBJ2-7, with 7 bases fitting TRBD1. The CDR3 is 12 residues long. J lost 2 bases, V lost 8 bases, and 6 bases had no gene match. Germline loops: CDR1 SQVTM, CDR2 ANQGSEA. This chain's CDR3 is CSLLTGTYEQYF. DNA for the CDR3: TGCAGCCTATTGACAGGGACCTACGAGCAGTACTTC.

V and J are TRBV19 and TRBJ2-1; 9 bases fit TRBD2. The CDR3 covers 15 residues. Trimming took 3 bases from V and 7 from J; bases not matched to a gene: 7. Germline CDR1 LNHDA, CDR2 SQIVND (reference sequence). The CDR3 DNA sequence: TGTGCCAGTAGTATTAGCGGGAGCGATATAAATGAGCAGTTCTTC. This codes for CASSISGSDINEQFF.

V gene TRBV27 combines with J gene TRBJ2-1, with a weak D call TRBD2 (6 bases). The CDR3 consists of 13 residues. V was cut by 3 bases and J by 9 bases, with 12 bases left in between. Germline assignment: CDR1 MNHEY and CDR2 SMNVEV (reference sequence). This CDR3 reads CASSFAGGLEQFF. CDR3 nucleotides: TGTGCCAGCAGTTTCGCCGGGGGACTTGAGCAGTTCTTC.

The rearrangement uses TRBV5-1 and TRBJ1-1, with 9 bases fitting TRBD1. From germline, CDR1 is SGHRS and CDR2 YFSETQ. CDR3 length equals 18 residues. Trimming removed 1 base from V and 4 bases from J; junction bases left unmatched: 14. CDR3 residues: CASSLTPRDRVIGTEAFF. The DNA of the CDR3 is TGCGCCAGCAGCTTGACACCGCGGGACAGGGTGATTGGCACTGAAGCTTTCTTT.

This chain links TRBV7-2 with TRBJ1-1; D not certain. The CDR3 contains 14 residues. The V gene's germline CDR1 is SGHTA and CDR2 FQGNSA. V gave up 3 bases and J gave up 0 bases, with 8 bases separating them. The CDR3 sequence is CASSFPGMNTEAFF. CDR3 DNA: TGTGCCAGCAGCTTCCCGGGAATGAACACTGAAGCTTTCTTT.

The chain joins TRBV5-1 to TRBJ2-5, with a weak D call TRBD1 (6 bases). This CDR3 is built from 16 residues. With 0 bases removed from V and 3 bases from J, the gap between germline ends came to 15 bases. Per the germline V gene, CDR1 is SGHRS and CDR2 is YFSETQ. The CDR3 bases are TGCGCCAGCAGCTTGGGGGTGGTATCAGGGGAAGAGACCCAGTACTTC. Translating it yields CASSLGVVSGEETQYF.

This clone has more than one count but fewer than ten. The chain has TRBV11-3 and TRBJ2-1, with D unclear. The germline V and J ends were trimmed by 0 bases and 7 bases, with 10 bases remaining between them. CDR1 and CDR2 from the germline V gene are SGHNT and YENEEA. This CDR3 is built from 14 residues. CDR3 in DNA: TGTGCCAGCAGCTTAGATCTATGTAATAATGAGCAGTTCTTC. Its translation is CASSLDLCNNEQFF.

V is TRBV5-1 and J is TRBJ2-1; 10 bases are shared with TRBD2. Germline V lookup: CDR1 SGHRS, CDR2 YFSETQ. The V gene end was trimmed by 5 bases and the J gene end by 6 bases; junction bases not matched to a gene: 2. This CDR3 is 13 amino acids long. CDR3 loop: CASRRTSGNEQFF. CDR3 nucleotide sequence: TGCGCCAGCAGGCGGACTAGCGGCAATGAGCAGTTCTTC.

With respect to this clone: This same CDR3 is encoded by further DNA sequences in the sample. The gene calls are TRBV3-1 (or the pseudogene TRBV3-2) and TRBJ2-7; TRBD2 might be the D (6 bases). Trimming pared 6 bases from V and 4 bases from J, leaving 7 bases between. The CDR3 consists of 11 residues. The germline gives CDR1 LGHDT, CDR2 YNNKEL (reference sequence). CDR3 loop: CASSRGYEQYF. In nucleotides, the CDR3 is TGTGCCAGCAGTCGGGGGTACGAGCAGTACTTC.

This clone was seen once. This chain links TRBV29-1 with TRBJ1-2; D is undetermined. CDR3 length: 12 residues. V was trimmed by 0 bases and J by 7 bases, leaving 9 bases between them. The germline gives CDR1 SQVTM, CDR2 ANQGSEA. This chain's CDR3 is CSVEDQGGGYTF. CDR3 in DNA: TGCAGCGTTGAAGATCAAGGCGGTGGCTACACCTTC.

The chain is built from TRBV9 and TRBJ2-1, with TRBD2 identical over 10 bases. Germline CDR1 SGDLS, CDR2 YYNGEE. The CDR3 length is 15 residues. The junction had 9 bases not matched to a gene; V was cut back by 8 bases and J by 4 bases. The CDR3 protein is CASSTSGTEYNEQFF. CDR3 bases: TGTGCCAGTTCTACTAGCGGGACGGAATACAATGAGCAGTTCTTC.

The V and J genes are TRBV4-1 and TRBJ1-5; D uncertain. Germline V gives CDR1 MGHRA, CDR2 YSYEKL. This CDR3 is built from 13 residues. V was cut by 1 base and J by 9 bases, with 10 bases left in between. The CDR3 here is CASSQAPLRPQHF. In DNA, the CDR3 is TGCGCCAGCAGCCAAGCCCCGCTGAGGCCCCAGCATTTT.